Sequencing of this TCR beta chain was carried out in a study of OX40 agonist ivuxolimab in advanced cancers. Study background: Participants averaged 60 years of age (range about 23 to 80) and were roughly 80% male. Findings and caveats of the study: Averaging showed that CD8+ T cells had more expanded clones than CD4+ did. The antigens recognized by the expanded peripheral T cells, that is their antigen specificity, were not determined.

Method: immunoSEQ multiplex PCR; TCRdb's copy keeps in-frame clones and lacks some. The data hold 90,000 or so clones, with about 90% observed a single time. Any history of autoimmune disease or systemic immunosuppression disqualified patients. Details on this clone: Antigen specificity is unknown.

This CDR3 is 16 amino acids long. The V and J ends lost 1 base and 6 bases, in that order; junction bases with no gene match: 7. Germline values: CDR1 LNHDA, CDR2 SQIVND (reference sequence). The sequenced sample was CD4+ or CD8+ T cells sorted from blood, obtained in a trial of the OX40 agonist ivuxolimab. V is TRBV19 and J is TRBJ2-1, with TRBD1 identical over 9 bases. This TCR came from an adult with an advanced solid tumor such as melanoma, head and neck, liver or kidney cancer. The CDR3 DNA reads TGTGCCAGTAGTATAGCGGGACAGGGAGTGCGCAATGAGCAGTTCTTC. Protein: CASSIAGQGVRNEQFF.